The entry below describes one T cell receptor (beta chain). The antigen remains unidentified. Libraries were prepared by immunoSEQ multiplex PCR; TCRdb keeps only in-frame clonotypes and omits some of them. In the table there are tens of thousands of clones, 85% of which are singletons. Trimming at V came to 5 bases and at J to 3 bases, leaving 10 bases not matched to a gene. The CDR3 is made up of 15 amino acids. From germline, CDR1 is SGHDT and CDR2 YYEEEE. This entry is derived from a study of T cell responses to AZD1222 COVID-19 vaccine. Notes on the study in general: Spike-spanning, vaccine-associated CD4 TCRs were dominant at 160-218 and 743-854. Donors were mostly white British, more females; clonal diversity possibly underestimated. There were repertoire samples only from the period after the peak T cell response.

The receptor was isolated from an adult in good health. The sequences come from peripheral blood, collected on day 0 of AZD1222 vaccination. The gene calls are TRBV5-6 and TRBJ2-7, with 8 bases fitting TRBD1. The CDR3 region is CASSQGQGNGYEQYF. DNA for the CDR3: TGTGCCAGCAGTCAAGGACAGGGTAACGGCTACGAGCAGTACTTC.